The 11 T cell receptor beta chains below come from one sample, sequenced in a study of T cell repertoires in cytomegalovirus infection. A single record per CDR3 protein comes from TCRdb applying MiXCR to the reads. The sample holds some 180,000 distinct CDR3 sequences; 17% are singletons and the top ten take around 25%. Material for sequencing was CD8+ T cells from PBMCs. Receptors were obtained from a human donor in good health (CMV status not recorded). Some clones in this sample may be carry-over from other donors' samples.

This clonotype was counted between two and nine times. The CDR3 protein is CASSSISQETQYF. CDR3 coding DNA: TGTGCCAGCAGTTCTATCAGCCAAGAGACCCAGTACTTC. The V call is TRBV6-5, the J call TRBJ2-5; D unclear. The V and J ends lost 4 bases and 1 base respectively, with 7 bases between them. The CDR3 spans 13 residues. CDR1 MNHEY and CDR2 SVGAGI come from the germline V gene.

The V call is TRBV7-6, the J call TRBJ1-1; TRBD1 agrees at 8 bases. V shed 5 bases, J shed 4 bases, and the junction held 9 bases outside the gene matches. Germline CDR1 and CDR2: SGHVS and FNYEAQ. The CDR3 length is 15 residues. DNA for the CDR3: TGTGCCAGCAGCGAAGTACAGGGGGAAGGCACTGAAGCTTTCTTT. Its protein is CASSEVQGEGTEAFF.

The V call is TRBV18, the J call TRBJ1-4; D may be TRBD1 (5 bases). The CDR3 sequence is 14 residues long. Trimming removed 0 bases from V and 6 bases from J, with 8 bases in between. In germline, CDR1 is KGHSH, CDR2 LQKENI. The CDR3 nucleotides are TGTGCCAGCTCACCACCCCAGGGCGATGAAAAACTGTTTTTT. Translated: CASSPPQGDEKLFF.

The chain carries TRBV4-2 and TRBJ2-1; 9 bases agree with TRBD1. Trimming at V came to 3 bases and at J to 8 bases, leaving 5 bases not matched to a gene. The CDR3 covers 14 residues. CDR1 and CDR2 from the germline V gene are LGHNA and YNFKEQ. The CDR3 DNA is TGTGCCAGCAGCCAGGGGACAGGGAGGTATGAGCAGTTCTTC. It encodes CASSQGTGRYEQFF.

V and J are TRBV7-8 and TRBJ2-1; D gene unclear. V lost 5 bases, J lost 4 bases, and 12 bases lay in between. CDR3 size: 14 residues. Germline CDR1 and CDR2: SGHVS and FQNEAQ. CDR3 amino acids: CASSPGPNYNEQFF. DNA for the CDR3: TGTGCCAGCAGCCCTGGACCGAATTACAATGAGCAGTTCTTC.

The CDR3 DNA reads as TGTGCCAGCAGCTCCAGAAGGACCGAAAACTATGGCTACACCTTC. It yields the protein CASSSRRTENYGYTF. J is TRBJ1-2 and V is TRBV7-8; D is unclear. The CDR3 length is 15 residues. CDR1 is SGHVS and CDR2 is FQNEAQ in the germline V gene. Trimming pared 4 bases from V and 2 bases from J, leaving 14 bases between.

The chain uses TRBV5-5 and TRBJ2-3; TRBD2 matches 7 bases. The CDR3 contains 15 residues. Trimming took 4 bases from V and 6 from J; bases not matched to a gene: 11. The germline CDR1 and CDR2 sequences are SGHKS and YYEKEE (reference sequence). CDR3 DNA sequence: TGTGCCAGCAGCAGTGAGGACGGGGGGATTGATACGCAGTATTTT. It encodes CASSSEDGGIDTQYF. The whole variable domain, remainder taken from reference TRBV5-5 and TRBJ2-3, is DAGVTQSPTHLIKTRGQQVTLRCSPISGHKSVSWYQQVLGQGPQFIFQYYEKEERGRGNFPDRFSARQFPNYSSELNVNALLLGDSALYLCASSSEDGGIDTQYFGPGTRLTVL.

This clonotype was counted only a few times. The chain recombines TRBV28 with TRBJ1-2, with D possibly being TRBD1 (5 bases). This CDR3 is built from 14 residues. Trimming took 6 bases from V and 8 from J, leaving 19 bases between them. Germline CDR1 MDHEN, CDR2 SYDVKM. The CDR3 loop reads CASRGEEWTGGYTF. The CDR3 nucleotides read TGTGCCAGCAGGGGGGAAGAGTGGACGGGGGGCTACACCTTC.

This sequence joins TRBV27 and TRBJ2-1; D not resolved. Trimming left V 3 bases short and J 8 bases short, with 5 bases between. Germline V gives CDR1 MNHEY, CDR2 SMNVEV (reference sequence). This CDR3 is built from 11 residues. CDR3 region: CASSFLDEQFF. The CDR3 bases are TGTGCCAGCAGTTTCCTCGATGAGCAGTTCTTC.

The chain combines TRBV19 with TRBJ1-1; D not certain. The CDR3 length is 12 residues. The V end was cut by 8 bases, the J end by 10 bases, with 17 bases between. Germline V gene sequence: CDR1 LNHDA, CDR2 SQIVND (reference sequence). The CDR3 loop is CASGPPPGRAFF. Here the CDR3 DNA reads TGTGCCAGTGGTCCTCCCCCTGGGAGAGCTTTCTTT. The complete variable domain, with remaining parts taken from reference TRBV19 and TRBJ1-1, reads DGGITQSPKYLFRKEGQNVTLSCEQNLNHDAMYWYRQDPGQGLRLIYYSQIVNDFQKGDIAEGYSVSREKKESFPLTVTSAQKNPTAFYLCASGPPPGRAFFGQGTRLTVV.

This rearrangement joins TRBV7-6 to TRBJ2-3, with 11 bases fitting TRBD2. Germline trimming cut 5 bases from V and 2 bases from J; bases unmatched to any gene: 9. CDR1 is SGHVS, CDR2 FNYEAQ, per germline. The CDR3 length is 17 residues. The CDR3 loop is CASSRARLAGITDTQYF. The CDR3 DNA follows: TGTGCCAGCAGCCGGGCGAGACTAGCGGGGATCACAGATACGCAGTATTTT.